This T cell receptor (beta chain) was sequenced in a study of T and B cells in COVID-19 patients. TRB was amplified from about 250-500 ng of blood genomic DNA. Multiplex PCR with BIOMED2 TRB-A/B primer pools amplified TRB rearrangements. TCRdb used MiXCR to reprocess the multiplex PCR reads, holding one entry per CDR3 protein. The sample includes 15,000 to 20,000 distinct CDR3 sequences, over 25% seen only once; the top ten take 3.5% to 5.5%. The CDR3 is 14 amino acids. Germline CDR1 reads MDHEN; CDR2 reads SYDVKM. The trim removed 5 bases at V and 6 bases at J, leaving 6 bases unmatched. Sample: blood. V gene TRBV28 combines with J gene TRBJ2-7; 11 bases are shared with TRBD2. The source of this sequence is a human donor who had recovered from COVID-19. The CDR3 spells CASSVTSGGGEQYF. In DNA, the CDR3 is TGTGCCAGCAGTGTCACTAGCGGGGGAGGCGAGCAGTACTTC. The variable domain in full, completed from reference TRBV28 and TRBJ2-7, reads DVKVTQSSRYLVKRTGEKVFLECVQDMDHENMFWYRQDPGLGLRLIYFSYDVKMKEKGDIPEGYSVSREKKERFSLILESASTNQTSMYLCASSVTSGGGEQYFGPGTRLTVT.